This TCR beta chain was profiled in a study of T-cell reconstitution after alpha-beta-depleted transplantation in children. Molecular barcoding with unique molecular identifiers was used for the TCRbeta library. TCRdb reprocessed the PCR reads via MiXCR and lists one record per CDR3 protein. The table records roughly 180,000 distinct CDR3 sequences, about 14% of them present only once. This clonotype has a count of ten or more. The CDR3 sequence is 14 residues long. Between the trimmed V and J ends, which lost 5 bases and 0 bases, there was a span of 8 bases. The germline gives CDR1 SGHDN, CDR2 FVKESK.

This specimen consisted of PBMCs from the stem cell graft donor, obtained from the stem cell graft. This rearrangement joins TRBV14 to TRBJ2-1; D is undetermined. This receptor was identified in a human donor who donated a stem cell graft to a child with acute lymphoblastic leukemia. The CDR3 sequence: CASSEISSYNEQFF. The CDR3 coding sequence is TGTGCCAGCAGCGAGATAAGCTCCTACAATGAGCAGTTCTTC.